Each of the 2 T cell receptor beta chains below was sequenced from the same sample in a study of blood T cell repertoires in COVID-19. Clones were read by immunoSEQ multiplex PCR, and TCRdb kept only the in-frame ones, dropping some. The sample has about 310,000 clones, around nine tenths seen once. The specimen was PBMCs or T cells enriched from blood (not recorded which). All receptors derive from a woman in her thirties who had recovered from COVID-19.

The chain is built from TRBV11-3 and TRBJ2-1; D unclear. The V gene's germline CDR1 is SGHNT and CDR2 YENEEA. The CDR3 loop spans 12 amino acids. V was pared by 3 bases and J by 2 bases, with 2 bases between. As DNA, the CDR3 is TGTGCCAGCAGCTTCACCTACAATGAGCAGTTCTTC. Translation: CASSFTYNEQFF.

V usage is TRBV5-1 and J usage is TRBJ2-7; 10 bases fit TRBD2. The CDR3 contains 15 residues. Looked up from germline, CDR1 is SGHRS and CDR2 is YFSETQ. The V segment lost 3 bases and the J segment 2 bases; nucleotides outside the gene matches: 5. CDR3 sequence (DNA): TGCGCCAGCAGCTCGCTAGCGGGAGTGCCCTACGAGCAGTACTTC. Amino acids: CASSSLAGVPYEQYF.